The text below deals with one T cell receptor (beta chain). As handled by the study authors: Amplification of reference gene primers was used by the study to estimate nucleated cell counts. This table comes from immunoSEQ multiplex PCR, and its TCRdb copy is limited to in-frame clones, with some not included. That table gives V, J and clone size, and the DNA gave D and trimming. The sample consists of some 220,000 clones, approximately 90% of them appearing once. This sample was taken from a study of blood T cell repertoires in COVID-19. The V end lost 3 bases, the J end lost 3 bases, and 13 bases lay between the germline ends. CDR3 size: 14 residues. Per the germline V gene, CDR1 is SGDLS and CDR2 is YYNGEE.

The chain has TRBV9 and TRBJ2-7, with D perhaps matching TRBD1 (5 bases). This receptor was taken from a woman aged 18-29 years who had recovered from COVID-19. Sequencing was done on a sample of peripheral blood. CDR3 residues: CASSDMDTNYEQYF. The CDR3 bases are TGTGCCAGCAGCGACATGGACACGAACTACGAGCAGTACTTC.